This TCR beta chain was recorded in a study of T-cell memory formation after mild COVID-19. About the study: TCR clusters largely stayed donor specific.

Using constant-segment primers, 5'RACE produced TCR alpha and TCR beta cDNA libraries carrying sample barcodes and UMIs. TCRdb re-called the 5' RACE reads with MiXCR, one entry per CDR3 protein. The sample has hundreds of thousands of distinct CDR3 sequences; about a sixth are singletons. Study-wide results and caveats: There were some responding clones in pre-infection memory, which suggested that cross-reactive memory had joined. SARS-CoV-2 specificity was not confirmed for second-wave clones peaking on day 37.

This clonotype was seen a few times. Antigen unknown. Sequenced sample: PBMCs or a T cell subset sorted from them (not recorded which). This receptor was identified in a man in his late teens or twenties who had mild COVID-19 (a few samples of this study predate the infection). Cell type and time point are not known.

For the CDR3, the DNA is TGCAGTGCTAGAGATCAAGGGGGTCCTAACTATGGCTACACCTTC. Encoded protein: CSARDQGGPNYGYTF. J is TRBJ1-2 and V is TRBV20-1, with a weak D call TRBD1 (6 bases). CDR1 is DFQATT and CDR2 is SNEGSKA in the germline V gene (reference sequence). The CDR3 extends over 15 amino acids. Trimming removed 0 bases at V and 0 bases at J, with 11 bases between.